Shown below are 8 T cell receptor beta chains from a single sample sequenced in a study of cytomegalovirus exposure and HLA in healthy donors. Both 60 Vbeta primers and 13 Jbeta primers went into the PCR. This table comes from immunoSEQ multiplex PCR, and its TCRdb copy is limited to in-frame clones, with some not included. The sample shows around 120,000 clones, over 70% of them seen only once. What was sequenced was PBMCs. The receptors stem from a woman aged 55-75 years in good health and CMV-seropositive.

The chain couples TRBV5-1 to TRBJ2-7; D not certain. CDR3 length equals 16 residues. The V gene's germline CDR1 is SGHRS and CDR2 YFSETQ. V dropped 0 bases and J dropped 5 bases, with 18 bases sitting between them. The CDR3 reads CASSLGIGVRSDEQYF. CDR3 nucleotide sequence: TGCGCCAGCAGCTTGGGGATTGGAGTTCGGTCCGACGAGCAGTACTTC. The complete variable domain, with remaining parts taken from reference TRBV5-1 and TRBJ2-7, reads KAGVTQTPRYLIKTRGQQVTLSCSPISGHRSVSWYQQTPGQGLQFLFEYFSETQRNKGNFPGRFSGRQFSNSRSEMNVSTLELGDSALYLCASSLGIGVRSDEQYFGPGTRLTVT.

This clone was counted once. This chain connects TRBV5-1 to TRBJ2-7, with D perhaps matching TRBD1 (6 bases). Germline V gene data show CDR1 as SGHRS and CDR2 as YFSETQ. Trimming pared 1 base from V and 6 bases from J, leaving 23 bases between. The CDR3 spans 17 residues. The CDR3 coding sequence is TGCGCCAGCAGCTTGATTGTGCACGGGCAGGGGCCCGGCGAGCAGTACTTC. This encodes CASSLIVHGQGPGEQYF. Supplemented by reference TRBV5-1 and TRBJ2-7, the full variable domain reads KAGVTQTPRYLIKTRGQQVTLSCSPISGHRSVSWYQQTPGQGLQFLFEYFSETQRNKGNFPGRFSGRQFSNSRSEMNVSTLELGDSALYLCASSLIVHGQGPGEQYFGPGTRLTVT.

The chain uses TRBV6-5 and TRBJ2-3; 8 bases match TRBD2. J was trimmed by 5 bases and V by 5 bases; bases with no gene match: 9. The CDR3 runs to 15 residues. CDR1 and CDR2 (germline): MNHEY, SVGAGI. This CDR3 reads CASSTRGGLVDTQYF. CDR3 DNA sequence: TGTGCCAGCAGTACCCGGGGGGGCCTGGTAGATACGCAGTATTTT.

The rearrangement uses TRBV11-2 and TRBJ1-2, with TRBD1 matching 8 bases. Germline-derived CDR1 and CDR2 are SGHAT and FQNNGV. The CDR3 runs 13 residues. The V and J ends lost 5 bases and 7 bases, in that order; junction bases with no gene match: 6. CDR3 bases: TGTGCCAGCAGCCCGGACAGGGCTGGTGGCTACACCTTC. Translating gives CASSPDRAGGYTF. Full variable domain (outside the CDR3, taken from reference TRBV11-2 and TRBJ1-2): EAGVAQSPRYKIIEKRQSVAFWCNPISGHATLYWYQQILGQGPKLLIQFQNNGVVDDSQLPKDRFSAERLKGVDSTLKIQPAKLEDSAVYLCASSPDRAGGYTFGSGTRLTVV.

This chain links TRBV10-1 with TRBJ1-1, with 9 bases that match TRBD1. CDR1 is WNHNN, CDR2 SYGVQD, per germline (reference sequence). This CDR3 spans 15 amino acids. Trimming removed 6 bases from V and 4 bases from J; junction bases left unmatched: 9. The CDR3 here is CASSRTGVRGTEAFF. CDR3 DNA: TGCGCCAGCAGCCGGACAGGGGTCCGGGGCACTGAAGCTTTCTTT.

V gene TRBV4-1 combines with J gene TRBJ2-5; TRBD2 might be the D (6 bases). V was shortened by 4 bases and J by 5 bases, with 14 bases between the two germline ends. The CDR3 has 14 amino acids. Germline V lookup: CDR1 MGHRA, CDR2 YSYEKL. The CDR3 is CASSRNPSGETQYF. The CDR3 DNA reads TGCGCCAGCAGCCGAAATCCCAGCGGGGAGACCCAGTACTTC.

This chain joins TRBV10-3 and TRBJ2-2; 10 bases line up with TRBD2. Trimming took 6 bases from V and 0 from J; bases not matched to a gene: 10. This CDR3 is 18 amino acids long. CDR1 ENHRY and CDR2 SYGVKD come from the germline V gene. The CDR3: CAIRAGLAVPPNTGELFF. The CDR3 DNA reads as TGTGCCATCAGGGCTGGACTAGCGGTGCCCCCGAACACCGGGGAGCTGTTTTTT.

Worth noting for this clone: The same CDR3 also results from other DNA sequences found in this sample. J is TRBJ2-1 and V is TRBV5-1; 9 bases match TRBD1. The trim removed 2 bases at V and 7 bases at J, leaving 4 bases unmatched. Germline V lookup: CDR1 SGHRS, CDR2 YFSETQ. The CDR3 sequence is 14 residues long. The CDR3 nucleotides are TGCGCCAGCAGCTTCGGGACAGGGTCAAATGAGCAGTTCTTC. Its protein is CASSFGTGSNEQFF.